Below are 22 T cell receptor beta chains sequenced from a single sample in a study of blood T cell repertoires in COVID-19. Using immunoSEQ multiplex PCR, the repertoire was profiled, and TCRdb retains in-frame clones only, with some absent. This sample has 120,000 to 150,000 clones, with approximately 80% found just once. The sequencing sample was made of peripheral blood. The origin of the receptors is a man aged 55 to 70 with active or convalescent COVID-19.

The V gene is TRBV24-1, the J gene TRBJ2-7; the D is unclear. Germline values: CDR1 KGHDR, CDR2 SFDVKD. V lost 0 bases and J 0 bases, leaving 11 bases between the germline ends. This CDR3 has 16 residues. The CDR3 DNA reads TGTGCCACCAGTGATTTGCCCGGTTCTCCCTCCTACGAGCAGTACTTC. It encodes CATSDLPGSPSYEQYF.

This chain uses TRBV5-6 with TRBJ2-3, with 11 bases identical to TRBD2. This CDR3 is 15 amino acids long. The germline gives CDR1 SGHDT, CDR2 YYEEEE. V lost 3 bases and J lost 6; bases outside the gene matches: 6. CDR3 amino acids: CASSSTSGSRDTQYF. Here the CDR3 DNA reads TGTGCCAGCAGCTCAACTAGCGGGAGCCGCGATACGCAGTATTTT.

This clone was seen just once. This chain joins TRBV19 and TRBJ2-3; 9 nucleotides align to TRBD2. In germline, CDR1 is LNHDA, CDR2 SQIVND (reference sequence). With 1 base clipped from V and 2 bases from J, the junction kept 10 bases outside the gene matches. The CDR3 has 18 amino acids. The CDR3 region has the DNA TGTGCCAGTAGTATAGCTATGACTAGCGGAGGGGCCACAGATACGCAGTATTTT. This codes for CASSIAMTSGGATDTQYF.

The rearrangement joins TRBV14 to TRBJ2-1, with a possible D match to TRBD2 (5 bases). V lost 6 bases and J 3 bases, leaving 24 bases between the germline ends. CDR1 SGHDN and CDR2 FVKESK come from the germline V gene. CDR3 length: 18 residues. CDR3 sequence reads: CASSHMAGGSANYNEQFF. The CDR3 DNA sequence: TGTGCCAGCAGTCACATGGCGGGTGGTAGCGCGAACTACAATGAGCAGTTCTTC.

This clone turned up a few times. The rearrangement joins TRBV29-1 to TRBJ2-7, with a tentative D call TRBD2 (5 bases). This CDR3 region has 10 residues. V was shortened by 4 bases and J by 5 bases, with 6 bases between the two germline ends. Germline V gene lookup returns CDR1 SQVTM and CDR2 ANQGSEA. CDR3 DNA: TGCAGCGTTGCGAGGGACGAGCAGTACTTC. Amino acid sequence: CSVARDEQYF.

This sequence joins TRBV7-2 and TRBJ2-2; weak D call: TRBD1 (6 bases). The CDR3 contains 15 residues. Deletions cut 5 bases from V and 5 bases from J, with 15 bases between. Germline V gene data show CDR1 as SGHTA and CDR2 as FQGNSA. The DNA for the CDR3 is TGTGCCAGCAGCGTCAGGGGTAACCCTACCGGGGAGCTGTTTTTT. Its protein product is CASSVRGNPTGELFF.

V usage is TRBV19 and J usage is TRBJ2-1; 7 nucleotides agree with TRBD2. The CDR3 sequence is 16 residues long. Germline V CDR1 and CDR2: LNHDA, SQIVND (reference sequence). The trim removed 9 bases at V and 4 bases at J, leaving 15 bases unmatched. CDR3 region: CASRRAGSSNYNEQFF. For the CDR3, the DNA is TGTGCCAGCCGTAGAGCGGGAAGCTCTAATTACAATGAGCAGTTCTTC.

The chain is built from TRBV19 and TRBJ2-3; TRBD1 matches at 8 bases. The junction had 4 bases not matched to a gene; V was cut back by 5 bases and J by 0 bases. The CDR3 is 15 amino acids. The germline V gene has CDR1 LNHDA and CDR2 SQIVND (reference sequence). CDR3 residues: CASSGQGISTDTQYF. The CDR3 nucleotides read TGTGCCAGTAGTGGACAGGGAATTAGCACAGATACGCAGTATTTT.

The chain's CDR3 is CASRMESSGANVLTF. The CDR3 nucleotides read TGCGCCAGCAGGATGGAGTCCTCTGGGGCCAACGTCCTGACTTTC. This chain links TRBV5-1 with TRBJ2-6; D gene ambiguous. The CDR3 length is 15 residues. The germline V gene has CDR1 SGHRS and CDR2 YFSETQ. V lost 5 bases, J lost 0 bases, and 9 bases lay in between. Filled out from reference TRBV5-1 and TRBJ2-6, the complete variable domain reads KAGVTQTPRYLIKTRGQQVTLSCSPISGHRSVSWYQQTPGQGLQFLFEYFSETQRNKGNFPGRFSGRQFSNSRSEMNVSTLELGDSALYLCASRMESSGANVLTFGAGSRLTVL.

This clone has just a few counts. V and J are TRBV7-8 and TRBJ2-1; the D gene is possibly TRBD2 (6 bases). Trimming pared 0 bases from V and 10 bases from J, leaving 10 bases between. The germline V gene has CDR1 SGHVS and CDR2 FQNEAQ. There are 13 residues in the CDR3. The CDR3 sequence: CASSLASAGEQFF. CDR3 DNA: TGTGCCAGCAGCTTAGCGTCCGCGGGAGAGCAGTTCTTC. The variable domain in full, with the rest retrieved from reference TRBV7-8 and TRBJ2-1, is GAGVSQSPRYKVAKRGQDVALRCDPISGHVSLFWYQQALGQGPEFLTYFQNEAQLDKSGLPSDRFFAERPEGSVSTLKIQRTQQEDSAVYLCASSLASAGEQFFGPGTRLTVL.

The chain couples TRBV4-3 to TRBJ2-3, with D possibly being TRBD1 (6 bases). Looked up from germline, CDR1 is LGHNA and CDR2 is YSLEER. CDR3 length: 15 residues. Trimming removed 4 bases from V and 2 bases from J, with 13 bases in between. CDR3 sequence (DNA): TGCGCCAGCAGCCCTCGGACAGTTATCACAGATACGCAGTATTTT. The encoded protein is CASSPRTVITDTQYF.

CDR3 sequence: CASSPRLLAGGPGEQYF. DNA of the CDR3: TGCGCCAGCAGCCCCAGATTGCTAGCGGGAGGGCCGGGCGAGCAGTACTTC. The chain links TRBV5-1 to TRBJ2-7; the match to TRBD2 covers 12 bases. Germline values: CDR1 SGHRS, CDR2 YFSETQ. The J segment lost 6 bases and the V segment lost 4 bases, leaving 14 bases of the junction unmatched. The CDR3 has 17 residues.

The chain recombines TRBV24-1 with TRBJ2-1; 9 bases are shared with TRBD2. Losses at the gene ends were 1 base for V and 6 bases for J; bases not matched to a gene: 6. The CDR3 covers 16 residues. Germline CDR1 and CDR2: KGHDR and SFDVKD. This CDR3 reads CATSDFGGGRANEQFF. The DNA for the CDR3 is TGTGCCACCAGTGATTTCGGGGGCGGGAGGGCCAATGAGCAGTTCTTC.

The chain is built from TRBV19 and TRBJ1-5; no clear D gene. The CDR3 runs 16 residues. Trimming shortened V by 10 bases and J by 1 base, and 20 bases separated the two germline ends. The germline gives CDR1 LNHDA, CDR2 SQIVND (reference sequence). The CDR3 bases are TGTGCCACCATAATCCGAGCGGGGTTGAGCAATCAGCCCCAGCATTTT. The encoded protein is CATIIRAGLSNQPQHF.

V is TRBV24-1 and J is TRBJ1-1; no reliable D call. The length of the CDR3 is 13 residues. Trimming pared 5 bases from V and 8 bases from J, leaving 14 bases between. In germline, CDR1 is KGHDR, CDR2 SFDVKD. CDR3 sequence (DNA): TGTGCCACCAGTGCCCCATTCGGGGAAGAAGCTTTCTTT. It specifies CATSAPFGEEAFF.

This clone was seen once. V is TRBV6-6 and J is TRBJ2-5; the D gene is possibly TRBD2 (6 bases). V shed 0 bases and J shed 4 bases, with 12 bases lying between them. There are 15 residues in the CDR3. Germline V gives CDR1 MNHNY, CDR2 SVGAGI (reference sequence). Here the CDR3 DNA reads TGTGCCAGCAGTTACTCGGGGGGAAGCGCAGAGACCCAGTACTTC. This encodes CASSYSGGSAETQYF.

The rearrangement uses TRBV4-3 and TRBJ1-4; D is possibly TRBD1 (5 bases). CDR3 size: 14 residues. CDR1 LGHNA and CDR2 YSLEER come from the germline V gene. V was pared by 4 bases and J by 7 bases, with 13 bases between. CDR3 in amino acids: CASSPNAGFEKLFF. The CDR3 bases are TGCGCCAGCAGCCCCAACGCAGGGTTTGAAAAACTGTTTTTT.

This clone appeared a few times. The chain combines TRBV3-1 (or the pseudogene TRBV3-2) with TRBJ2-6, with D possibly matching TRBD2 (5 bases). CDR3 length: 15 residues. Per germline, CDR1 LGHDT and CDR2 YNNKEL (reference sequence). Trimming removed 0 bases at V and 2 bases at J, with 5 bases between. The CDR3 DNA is TGTGCCAGCAGCCAAGAGCGGGCTGGGGCCAACGTCCTGACTTTC. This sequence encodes CASSQERAGANVLTF.

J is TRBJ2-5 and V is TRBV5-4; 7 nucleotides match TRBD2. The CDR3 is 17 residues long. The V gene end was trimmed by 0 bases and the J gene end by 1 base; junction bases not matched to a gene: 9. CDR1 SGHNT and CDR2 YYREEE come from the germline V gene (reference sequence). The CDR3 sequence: CASSLVGLAATQETQYF. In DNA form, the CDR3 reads TGTGCCAGCAGCTTGGTAGGCCTAGCGGCAACCCAAGAGACCCAGTACTTC.

The DNA of the CDR3 is TGTGCCAGCATCCGACAGGGGATCATGAACACTGAAGCTTTCTTT. Its protein product is CASIRQGIMNTEAFF. The chain joins TRBV28 to TRBJ1-1; TRBD1 agrees at 8 bases. Per germline, CDR1 MDHEN and CDR2 SYDVKM. The V and J ends lost 7 bases and 0 bases, in that order; junction bases with no gene match: 7. CDR3 length: 15 residues.

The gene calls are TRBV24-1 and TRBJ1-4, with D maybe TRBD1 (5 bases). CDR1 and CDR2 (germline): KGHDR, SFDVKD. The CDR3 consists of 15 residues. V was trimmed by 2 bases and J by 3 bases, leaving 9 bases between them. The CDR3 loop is CATSDSGRANEKLFF. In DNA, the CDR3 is TGTGCCACCAGTGATTCAGGGCGTGCTAATGAAAAACTGTTTTTT.

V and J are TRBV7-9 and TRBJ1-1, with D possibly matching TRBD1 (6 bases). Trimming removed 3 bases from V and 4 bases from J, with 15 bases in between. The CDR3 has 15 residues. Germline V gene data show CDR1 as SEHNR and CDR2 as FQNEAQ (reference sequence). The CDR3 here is CASSFKRGLGTEAFF. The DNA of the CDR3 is TGTGCCAGCAGCTTTAAGCGGGGGCTTGGCACTGAAGCTTTCTTT. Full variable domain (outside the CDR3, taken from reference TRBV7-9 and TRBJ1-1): DTGVSQNPRHKITKRGQNVTFRCDPISEHNRLYWYRQTLGQGPEFLTYFQNEAQLEKSRLLSDRFSAERPKGSFSTLEIQRTEQGDSAMYLCASSFKRGLGTEAFFGQGTRLTVV.